Below, one T cell receptor (beta chain) is given with its context. Its antigen remains unidentified. CDR1 is GTSNPN, CDR2 SVGIG, per germline (reference sequence). Trimming removed 0 bases from V and 8 bases from J, with 10 bases in between. The CDR3 covers 12 residues. TCRdb keeps only in-frame clones here, not all; method: immunoSEQ multiplex PCR. The repertoire consists of about 99,000 clones, with roughly 79% occurring once and the leading ten covering approximately 15%. This sample was included in a study of PD-1 blockade in classical Hodgkin lymphoma. Whole-study context: Patients were given intravenous nivolumab, 3 mg/kg, every 2 weeks.

No patient escaped relapse after autologous stem cell transplantation, and brentuximab vedotin exposure varied. Progressive disease, partial response or complete response was each patient's best response. Overall study results and limits: The study found complete responders had baseline diversity similar to newly diagnosed patients. Possible causes of repertoire differences, disease activity or prior therapy, remain undefined.

Sequenced here: peripheral blood mononuclear cells (PBMCs), sampled before the second cycle of nivolumab. The chain couples TRBV30 to TRBJ1-2; TRBD1 is a possible D gene (6 bases). The receptor comes from a human donor with classical Hodgkin lymphoma. The CDR3 here is CAWSVTGGGYTF. CDR3 DNA: TGTGCCTGGAGTGTAACGGGGGGCGGCTACACCTTC.